This T cell receptor beta chain was sequenced during a study of CD8+ T cells in alopecia areata. Overall study context: Treated patients took oral tofacitinib at 5 to 10 mg twice daily. Study-wide results and limits: Clarity of TCR sharing across patients fell short of that in mice, possibly HLA-related.

cDNA reverse transcribed from extracted RNA served as the sequencing template. Measured with immunoSEQ multiplex PCR; TCRdb has only the in-frame clones, and not every one. Among 200,000 to 250,000 clones listed, roughly 57% were seen once. Germline V gene sequence: CDR1 LGHNA, CDR2 YNFKEQ. This CDR3 contains 15 residues. V lost 0 bases, J lost 0 bases, and 7 bases lay in between. Comment on this clone: The antigen is not known.

Alopecia areata patients had lesional scalp punch biopsies and peripheral blood taken from them. Sorting from PBMCs produced CD4+ and CD8+ T cells. The source material was CD4+ T cells sorted from blood, sampled at week 0. The sequence derives from a human donor with alopecia areata. V is TRBV4-2 and J is TRBJ2-3; no firm D call. The CDR3 is CASSQDRPSTDTQYF. As DNA, the CDR3 is TGTGCCAGCAGCCAAGATAGACCTAGCACAGATACGCAGTATTTT.